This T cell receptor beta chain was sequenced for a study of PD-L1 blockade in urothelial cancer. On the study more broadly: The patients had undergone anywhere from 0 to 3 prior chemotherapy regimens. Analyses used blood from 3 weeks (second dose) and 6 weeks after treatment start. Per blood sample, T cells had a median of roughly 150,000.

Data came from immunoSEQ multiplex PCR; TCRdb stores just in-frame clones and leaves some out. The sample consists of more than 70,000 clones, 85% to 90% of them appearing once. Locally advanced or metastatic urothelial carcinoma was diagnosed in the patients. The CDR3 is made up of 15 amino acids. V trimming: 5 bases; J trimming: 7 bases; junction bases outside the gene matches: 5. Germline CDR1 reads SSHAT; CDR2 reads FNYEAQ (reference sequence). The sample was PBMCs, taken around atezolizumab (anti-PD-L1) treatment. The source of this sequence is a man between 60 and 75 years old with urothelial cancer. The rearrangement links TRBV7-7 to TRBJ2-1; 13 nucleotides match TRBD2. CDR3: CASSVLAGGSNEQFF. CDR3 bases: TGTGCCAGCAGCGTACTAGCGGGAGGGTCGAATGAGCAGTTCTTC.